The rows below give T cell receptor beta chains drawn from one sample of a study of beta chain features in type 1 diabetes. This table comes from immunoSEQ multiplex PCR, and its TCRdb copy is limited to in-frame clones, with some not included. The sample records some 900,000 clones, roughly a sixth being singletons. Sequenced material: naive CD4+ T cells from blood. These receptors were obtained from a woman in her late teens or twenties in good health. The CDR3 runs from the conserved cysteine through the conserved F or W. D genes are given only for firm matches. Only some rows state a clone size, as once, few, many or a class for expanded clones.

clone_size	cdr3_length	j_call	v_call	d_call	cdr3_aa	cdr3_nt
few	15	TRBJ2-7	TRBV19	TRBD2	CASRKGLAGAGEQYF	TGTGCCAGCCGAAAGGGACTAGCGGGAGCTGGTGAGCAGTACTTC
NA	19	TRBJ2-3	TRBV5-4	TRBD2	CASSLGEASGRWGTDTQYF	TGTGCCAGCAGCTTGGGTGAGGCTAGCGGGAGGTGGGGCACAGATACGCAGTATTTT
NA	12	TRBJ2-1	TRBV7-2	NA	CASSLSYNEQFF	TGTGCCAGCAGCCTAAGTTACAATGAGCAGTTCTTC
NA	11	TRBJ2-3	TRBV7-2	NA	CASSPMNTQYF	TGTGCCAGCAGCCCTATGAATACGCAGTATTTT
few	18	TRBJ2-7	TRBV27	TRBD1	CASRPQRRRGPISYEQYF	TGTGCCAGCAGGCCGCAACGCCGTAGGGGGCCGATCTCCTACGAGCAGTACTTC
NA	16	TRBJ2-2	TRBV5-4	NA	CASSPRRGPNTGELFF	TGTGCCAGCAGCCCCCGTAGGGGACCGAACACCGGGGAGCTGTTTTTT
few	14	TRBJ2-1	TRBV5-1	TRBD1	CASRRGQMNNEQFF	TGCGCCAGCAGGAGGGGACAGATGAACAATGAGCAGTTCTTC
few	19	TRBJ2-5	TRBV7-2	TRBD2	CASSLFGLAGGPGQETQYF	TGTGCCAGCAGCTTATTTGGACTAGCGGGAGGGCCGGGCCAAGAGACCCAGTACTTC
NA	16	TRBJ2-4	TRBV7-2	TRBD2	CASSLGTSGIKNIQYF	TGTGCCAGCAGCTTAGGGACTAGCGGCATCAAAAACATTCAGTACTTC
few	13	TRBJ1-1	TRBV7-3	NA	CASSTGPDSEAFF	TGTGCCAGCAGTACAGGGCCCGACTCTGAAGCTTTCTTT
NA	15	TRBJ2-3	TRBV5-1	NA	CASSLARAGTDTQYF	TGCGCCAGCAGCTTGGCCAGGGCTGGGACAGATACGCAGTATTTT
NA	16	TRBJ1-3	TRBV7-2	NA	CASSLLMEGRGNTIYF	TGTGCCAGCAGCTTACTGATGGAAGGGAGGGGAAACACCATATATTTT
few	17	TRBJ1-1	TRBV14	NA	CASSPRWFQATHTEAFF	TGTGCCAGCAGCCCCCGGTGGTTTCAGGCAACCCACACTGAAGCTTTCTTT
NA	15	TRBJ2-3	TRBV5-6	TRBD2	CASSYLAEIRDTQYF	TGTGCCAGCAGCTACCTAGCGGAGATTCGGGATACGCAGTATTTT
NA	15	TRBJ2-6	TRBV28	NA	CASSSLSSGANVLTF	TGTGCCAGCAGTTCCTTGAGCTCTGGGGCCAACGTCCTGACTTTC
few	17	TRBJ2-7	TRBV7-2	NA	CASSLVGGGYNRYEQYF	TGTGCCAGCAGCTTAGTCGGGGGAGGCTATAACCGGTACGAGCAGTACTTC
NA	13	TRBJ1-2	TRBV28	TRBD1	CASSWLRGHGYTF	TGTGCCAGCAGTTGGCTCAGGGGGCATGGCTACACCTTC
NA	12	TRBJ2-1	TRBV28	NA	CASSSVRREQFF	TGTGCCAGCAGTTCGGTCAGGAGGGAGCAGTTCTTC
few	14	TRBJ2-5	TRBV7-6	NA	CASSRRGPGETQYF	TGTGCCAGCAGCCGAAGAGGACCCGGAGAGACCCAGTACTTC
few	14	TRBJ2-7	TRBV6-6	NA	CASSELGDTYEQYF	TGTGCCAGCAGTGAGCTGGGGGATACCTACGAGCAGTACTTC
NA	14	TRBJ2-7	TRBV18	NA	CASSPAGSWYEQYF	TGTGCCAGCTCACCGGCAGGGTCCTGGTACGAGCAGTACTTC
NA	15	TRBJ2-3	TRBV28	NA	CASSFYGRGTDTQYF	TGTGCCAGCAGTTTCTACGGGAGAGGGACAGATACGCAGTATTTT
NA	15	TRBJ2-7	TRBV7-6	TRBD2	CASSPGQAGVYEQYF	TGTGCCAGCAGCCCTGGCCAAGCGGGAGTGTACGAGCAGTACTTC
few	15	TRBJ2-1	TRBV29-1	TRBD2	CSVRLAGVGINEQFF	TGCAGCGTAAGACTAGCGGGAGTGGGGATCAATGAGCAGTTCTTC
few	14	TRBJ2-5	TRBV2	NA	CASSAYRVGETQYF	TGTGCCAGCAGTGCCTACAGAGTCGGAGAGACCCAGTACTTC
NA	14	TRBJ1-2	TRBV18	TRBD1	CASSPPTGAVGYTF	TGTGCCAGCTCACCCCCAACAGGGGCAGTTGGCTACACCTTC
NA	20	TRBJ2-3	TRBV13	TRBD2	CASSAPSGRAGLTSTDTQYF	TGTGCCAGCAGCGCCCCTAGCGGGAGGGCTGGTTTAACTAGCACAGATACGCAGTATTTT
few	17	TRBJ2-5	TRBV7-2	TRBD2	CASSPSTLSGRAQTQYF	TGTGCCAGCAGCCCTAGCACTCTTAGCGGGAGGGCGCAGACCCAGTACTTC
NA	13	TRBJ2-7	TRBV6-6	TRBD2	CASSPGLKGEQYF	TGTGCCAGCAGTCCGGGACTAAAAGGGGAGCAGTACTTC